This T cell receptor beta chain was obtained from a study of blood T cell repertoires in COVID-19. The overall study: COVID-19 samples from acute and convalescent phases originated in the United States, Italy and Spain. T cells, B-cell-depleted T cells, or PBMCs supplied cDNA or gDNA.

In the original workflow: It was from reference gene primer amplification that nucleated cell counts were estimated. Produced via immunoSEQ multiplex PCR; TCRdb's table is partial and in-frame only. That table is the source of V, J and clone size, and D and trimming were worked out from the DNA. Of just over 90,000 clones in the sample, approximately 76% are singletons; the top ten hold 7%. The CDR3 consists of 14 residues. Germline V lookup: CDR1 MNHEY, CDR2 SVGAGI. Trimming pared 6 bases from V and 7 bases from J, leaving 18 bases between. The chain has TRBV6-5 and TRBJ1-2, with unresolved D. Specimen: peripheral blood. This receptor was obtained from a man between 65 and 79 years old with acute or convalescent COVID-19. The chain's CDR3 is CASSAAPLLAGYTF. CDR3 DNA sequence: TGTGCCAGCAGCGCGGCCCCGCTCCTGGCTGGCTACACCTTC.